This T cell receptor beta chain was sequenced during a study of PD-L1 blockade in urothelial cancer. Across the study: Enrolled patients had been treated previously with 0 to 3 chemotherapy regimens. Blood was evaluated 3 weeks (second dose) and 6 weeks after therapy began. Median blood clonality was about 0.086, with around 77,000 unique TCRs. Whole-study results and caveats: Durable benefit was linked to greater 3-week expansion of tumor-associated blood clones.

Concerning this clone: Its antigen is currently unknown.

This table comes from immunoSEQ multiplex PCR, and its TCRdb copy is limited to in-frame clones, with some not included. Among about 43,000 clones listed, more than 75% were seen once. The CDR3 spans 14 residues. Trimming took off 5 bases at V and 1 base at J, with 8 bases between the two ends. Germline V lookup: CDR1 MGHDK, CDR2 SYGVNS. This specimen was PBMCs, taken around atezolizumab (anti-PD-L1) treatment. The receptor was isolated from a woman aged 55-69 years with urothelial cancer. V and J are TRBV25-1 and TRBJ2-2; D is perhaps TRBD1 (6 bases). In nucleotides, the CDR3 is TGTGCCAGCAGTAAACAGGGGAACACCGGGGAGCTGTTTTTT. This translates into CASSKQGNTGELFF. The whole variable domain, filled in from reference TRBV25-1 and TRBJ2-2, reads EADIYQTPRYLVIGTGKKITLECSQTMGHDKMYWYQQDPGMELHLIHYSYGVNSTEKGDLSSESTVSRIRTEHFPLTLESARPSHTSQYLCASSKQGNTGELFFGEGSRLTVL.